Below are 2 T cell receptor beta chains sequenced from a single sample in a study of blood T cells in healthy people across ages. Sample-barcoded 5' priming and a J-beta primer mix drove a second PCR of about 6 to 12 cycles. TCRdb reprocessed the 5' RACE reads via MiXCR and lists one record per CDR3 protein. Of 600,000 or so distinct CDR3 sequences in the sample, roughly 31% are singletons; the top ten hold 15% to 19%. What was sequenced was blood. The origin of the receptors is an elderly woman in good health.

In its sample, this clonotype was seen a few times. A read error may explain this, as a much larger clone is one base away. The CDR3 bases are TGCGCCAGCAGCCTGAGGACAGGGTTCTACAATGAGCAGTACTTC. Residues: CASSLRTGFYNEQYF. This chain joins TRBV5-1 and TRBJ2-1, with 8 bases matching TRBD1. The J call may be incorrect, as the DNA end agrees better with TRBJ2-7. There are 15 residues in the CDR3. Germline V lookup: CDR1 SGHRS, CDR2 YFSETQ.

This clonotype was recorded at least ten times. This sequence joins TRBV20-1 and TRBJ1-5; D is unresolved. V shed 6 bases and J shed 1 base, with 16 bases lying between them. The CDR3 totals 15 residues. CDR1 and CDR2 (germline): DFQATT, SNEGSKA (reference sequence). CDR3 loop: CSASEGGISNQPQHF. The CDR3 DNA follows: TGCAGTGCCTCAGAAGGAGGAATAAGCAATCAGCCCCAGCATTTT.